The T cell receptor (beta chain) under discussion was sequenced for a study of cytomegalovirus exposure and HLA in healthy donors. Overall study context: Previous work identified 95 million to 120 million unique TCR beta sequences from about 179 million T cells.

Overall study findings and caveats: A later analysis reportedly found fewer N-insertions in an Asian-associated ancestry cluster than the approximately 660-donor mean.

13 Jbeta primers and 60 Vbeta primers were used for the PCR. Repertoires were generated with immunoSEQ multiplex PCR, while TCRdb's copy carries only in-frame clones and drops some. This sample yields 150,000 to 200,000 clones, of which around nine tenths are seen a single time; under 2% belongs to the top ten. Germline V CDR1 and CDR2: MGHRA, YSYEKL. The junction had 9 bases not matched to a gene; V was cut back by 6 bases and J by 6 bases. This CDR3 region has 14 residues. As for this clone: The antigen remains undetermined.

The chain employs TRBV4-1 and TRBJ2-3, with 7 bases lining up with TRBD2. The sequencing sample was made of PBMCs. This sequence was found in a woman under 30 in good health and CMV-seronegative. The CDR3 loop reads CASSGDYKTDTQYF. DNA for the CDR3: TGCGCCAGCAGTGGGGACTATAAAACTGATACGCAGTATTTT.